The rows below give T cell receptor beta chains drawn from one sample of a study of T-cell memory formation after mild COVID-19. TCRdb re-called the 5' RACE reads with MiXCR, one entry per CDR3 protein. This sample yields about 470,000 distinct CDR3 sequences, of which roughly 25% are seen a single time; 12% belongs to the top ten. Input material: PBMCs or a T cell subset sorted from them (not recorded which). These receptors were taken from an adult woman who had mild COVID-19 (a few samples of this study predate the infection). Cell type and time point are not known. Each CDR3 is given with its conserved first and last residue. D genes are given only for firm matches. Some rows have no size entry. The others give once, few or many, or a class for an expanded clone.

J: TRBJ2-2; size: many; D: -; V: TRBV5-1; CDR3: CASSLDSANTGELFF; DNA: TGCGCCAGCAGTCTGGATTCGGCAAACACCGGGGAGCTGTTTTTT
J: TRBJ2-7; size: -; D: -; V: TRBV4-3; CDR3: CASSRTDSGLYEQYF; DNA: TGCGCCAGCAGCCGTACCGACTCGGGATTGTACGAGCAGTACTTC
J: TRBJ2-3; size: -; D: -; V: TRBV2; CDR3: CASSWERPSTDTQYF; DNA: TGTGCCAGCAGTTGGGAACGTCCTAGCACAGATACGCAGTATTTT
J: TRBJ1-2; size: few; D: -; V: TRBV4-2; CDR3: CASSSEQQATLYGYTF; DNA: TGTGCCAGCAGCTCGGAACAACAGGCGACCTTATATGGCTACACCTTC
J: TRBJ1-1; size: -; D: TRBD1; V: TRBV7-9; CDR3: CASSRDRSRTEAFF; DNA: TGTGCCAGCAGCCGGGACAGAAGCAGGACTGAAGCTTTCTTT
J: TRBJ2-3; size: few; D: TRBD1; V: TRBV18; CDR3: CASSADRADTQYF; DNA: TGTGCCAGCTCAGCGGACAGGGCAGATACGCAGTATTTT
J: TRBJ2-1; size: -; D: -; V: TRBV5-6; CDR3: CASSPGTPDNEQFF; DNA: TGTGCCAGCAGCCCCGGGACTCCAGACAATGAGCAGTTCTTC
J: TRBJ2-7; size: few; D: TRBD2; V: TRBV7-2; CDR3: CASSLDPGGRREQYF; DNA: TGTGCCAGCAGCCTAGACCCGGGAGGGCGACGGGAGCAGTACTTC
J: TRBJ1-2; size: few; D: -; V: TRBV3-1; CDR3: CASSQESSNYGYTF; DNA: TGTGCCAGCAGCCAAGAATCCAGTAACTATGGCTACACCTTC
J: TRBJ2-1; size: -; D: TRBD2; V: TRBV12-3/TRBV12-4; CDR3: CASSPRGRTSGSAYNEQFF; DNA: TGTGCCAGCAGCCCCCGGGGTCGGACTAGCGGGAGTGCCTACAATGAGCAGTTCTTC
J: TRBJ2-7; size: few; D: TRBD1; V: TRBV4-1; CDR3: CASSQGPGGSQYF; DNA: TGCGCCAGCAGCCAAGGTCCAGGGGGCTCGCAGTACTTC
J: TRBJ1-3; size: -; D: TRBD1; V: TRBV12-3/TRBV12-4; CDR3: CASSITTGVGNTIYF; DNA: TGTGCCAGCAGCATAACGACAGGGGTCGGAAACACCATATATTTT
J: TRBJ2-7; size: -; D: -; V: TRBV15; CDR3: CATSSYVGKVTYEQYF; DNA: TGTGCCACCAGCAGCTACGTCGGTAAGGTTACCTACGAGCAGTACTTC
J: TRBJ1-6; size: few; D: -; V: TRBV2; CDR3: CAIRTGNSPLHF; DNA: TGTGCCATCAGGACGGGGAATTCACCCCTCCACTTT
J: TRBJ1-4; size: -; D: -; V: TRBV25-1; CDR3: CASSEYDAVGWILWDEKLFF; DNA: TGTGCCAGCAGTGAATATGATGCCGTAGGTTGGATACTTTGGGATGAAAAACTGTTTTTT
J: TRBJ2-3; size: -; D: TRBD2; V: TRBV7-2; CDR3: CASSLAMGGFTLSTDTQYF; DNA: TGTGCCAGCAGCTTAGCAATGGGGGGGTTTACCCTTAGCACAGATACGCAGTATTTT
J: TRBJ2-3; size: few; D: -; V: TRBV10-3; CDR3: CAISEPGTHKVDTQYF; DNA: TGTGCCATCAGTGAGCCAGGGACACACAAAGTTGATACGCAGTATTTT
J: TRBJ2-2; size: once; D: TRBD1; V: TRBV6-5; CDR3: CASTVDRGNTGELFF; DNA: TGTGCCAGCACCGTCGACAGGGGTAACACCGGGGAGCTGTTTTTT
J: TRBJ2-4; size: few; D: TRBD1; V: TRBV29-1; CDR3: CSARGGPIAKNIQYF; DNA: TGCAGCGCCCGAGGGGGCCCCATAGCCAAAAACATTCAGTACTTC
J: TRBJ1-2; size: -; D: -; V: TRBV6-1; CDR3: CASSEVRAGASSLTF; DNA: TGTGCCAGCAGTGAAGTCCGGGCAGGGGCCTCCTCCCTCACCTTC
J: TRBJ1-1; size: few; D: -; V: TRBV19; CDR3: CASIPRKNPRNTEAFF; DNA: TGTGCCAGTATTCCCAGAAAGAACCCGAGGAACACTGAAGCTTTCTTT
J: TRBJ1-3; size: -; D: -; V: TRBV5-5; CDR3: CASSVESSGNTIYF; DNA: TGTGCCAGCAGCGTGGAGAGCTCTGGAAACACCATATATTTT
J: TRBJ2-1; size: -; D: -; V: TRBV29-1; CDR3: CSAEDPTDNEQFF; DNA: TGCAGCGCCGAGGACCCTACCGACAATGAGCAGTTCTTC
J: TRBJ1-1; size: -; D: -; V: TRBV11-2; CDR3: CASSRAGPGVNTEAFF; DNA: TGTGCCAGCAGCCGAGCTGGGCCGGGGGTGAACACTGAAGCTTTCTTT
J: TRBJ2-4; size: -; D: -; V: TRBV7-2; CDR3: CASSPGQKNIQYF; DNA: TGTGCCAGCAGCCCTGGACAGAAAAACATTCAGTACTTC
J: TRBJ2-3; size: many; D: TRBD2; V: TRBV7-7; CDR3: CASSLGGRSTDTQYF; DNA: TGTGCTAGCAGCTTAGGCGGGAGGAGCACAGATACGCAGTATTTT
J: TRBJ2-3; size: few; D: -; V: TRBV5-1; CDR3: CASSLETTDTQYF; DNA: TGCGCCAGCAGCTTGGAGACCACAGATACGCAGTATTTT
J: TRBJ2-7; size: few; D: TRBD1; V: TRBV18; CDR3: CASSPLTGTGNDEQYF; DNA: TGTGCCAGCTCACCCCTAACCGGGACAGGGAACGACGAGCAGTACTTC
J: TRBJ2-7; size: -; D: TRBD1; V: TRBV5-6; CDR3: CASSSGGTGYEQYF; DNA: TGTGCCAGCAGCTCAGGGGGGACAGGCTACGAGCAGTACTTC
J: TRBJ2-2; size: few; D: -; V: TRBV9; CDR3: CASSGRDLPNTGELFF; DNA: TGTGCCAGCAGCGGACGGGACCTCCCGAACACCGGGGAGCTGTTTTTT
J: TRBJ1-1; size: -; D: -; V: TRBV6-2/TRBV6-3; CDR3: CASQQGQKGREAFF; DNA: TGTGCCAGCCAACAAGGCCAAAAGGGCCGTGAAGCTTTCTTT
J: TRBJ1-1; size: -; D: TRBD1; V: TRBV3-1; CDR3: CASSEQGGAFF; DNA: TGTGCCAGCAGTGAGCAGGGGGGAGCTTTCTTT
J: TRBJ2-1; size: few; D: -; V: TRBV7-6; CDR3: CASSLELYNEQFF; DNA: TGTGCCAGCAGCCTAGAACTCTACAATGAGCAGTTCTTC
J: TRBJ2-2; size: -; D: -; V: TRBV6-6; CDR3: CASSRRSELFF; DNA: TGTGCCAGCAGCCGCCGATCGGAGCTGTTTTTT
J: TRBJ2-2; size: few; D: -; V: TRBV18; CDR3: CASSPGRANTGELFF; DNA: TGTGCCAGCTCACCGGGACGGGCGAACACCGGGGAGCTGTTTTTT
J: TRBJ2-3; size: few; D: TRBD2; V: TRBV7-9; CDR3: CASSLSSLAARSSTDTQYF; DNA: TGTGCCAGCAGCTTATCAAGTCTAGCGGCTCGTTCTAGCACAGATACGCAGTATTTT
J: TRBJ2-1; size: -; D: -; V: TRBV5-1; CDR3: CASSLTVHNEQFF; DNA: TGCGCCAGCAGCTTGACGGTGCACAATGAGCAGTTCTTC
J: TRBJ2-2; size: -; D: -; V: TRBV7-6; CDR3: CASSLVPGVPNTGELFF; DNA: TGTGCCAGCAGCTTAGTGCCAGGGGTCCCAAACACCGGGGAGCTGTTTTTT
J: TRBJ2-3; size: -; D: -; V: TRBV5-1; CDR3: CASSLYLRDTDTQYF; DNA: TGCGCCAGCAGCTTGTACCTGAGAGACACAGATACGCAGTATTTT
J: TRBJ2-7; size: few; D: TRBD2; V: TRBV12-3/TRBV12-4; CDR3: CASSPLGLLAGAEQYF; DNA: TGTGCCAGCAGCCCCCTGGGGTTACTAGCGGGAGCCGAGCAGTACTTC
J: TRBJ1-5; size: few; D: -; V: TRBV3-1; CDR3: CASSQTGMDQPQHF; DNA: TGTGCCAGCAGCCAAACAGGGATGGATCAGCCCCAGCATTTT
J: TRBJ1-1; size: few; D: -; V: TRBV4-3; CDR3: CASSQGPSTEAFF; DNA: TGCGCCAGCAGCCAGGGACCCAGCACTGAAGCTTTCTTT
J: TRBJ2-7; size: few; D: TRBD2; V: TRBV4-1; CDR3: CASSQGPRGLAGASSSYEQYF; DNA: TGCGCCAGCAGCCAGGGGCCTCGTGGTCTAGCGGGGGCCTCAAGCTCCTACGAGCAGTACTTC
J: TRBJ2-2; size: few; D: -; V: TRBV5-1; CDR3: CASSLGEGRTGELFF; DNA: TGCGCCAGCAGCTTGGGCGAGGGGCGCACCGGGGAGCTGTTTTTT
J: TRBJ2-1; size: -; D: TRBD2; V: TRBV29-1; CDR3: CSGSLTIAGGPLSYNEQFF; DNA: TGCAGCGGGAGCTTGACTATAGCGGGGGGGCCCCTCTCCTACAATGAGCAGTTCTTC